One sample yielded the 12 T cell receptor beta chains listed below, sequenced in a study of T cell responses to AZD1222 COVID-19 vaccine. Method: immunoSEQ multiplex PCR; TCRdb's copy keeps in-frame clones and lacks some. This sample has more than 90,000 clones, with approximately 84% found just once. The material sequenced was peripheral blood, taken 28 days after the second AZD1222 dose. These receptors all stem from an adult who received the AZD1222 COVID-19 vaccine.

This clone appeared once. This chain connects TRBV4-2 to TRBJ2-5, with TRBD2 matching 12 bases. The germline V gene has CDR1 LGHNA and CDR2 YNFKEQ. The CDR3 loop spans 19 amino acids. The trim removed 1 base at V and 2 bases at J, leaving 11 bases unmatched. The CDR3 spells CASSQGRLAGGDPQETQYF. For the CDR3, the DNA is TGTGCCAGCAGCCAAGGCAGGCTAGCGGGGGGGGACCCGCAAGAGACCCAGTACTTC.

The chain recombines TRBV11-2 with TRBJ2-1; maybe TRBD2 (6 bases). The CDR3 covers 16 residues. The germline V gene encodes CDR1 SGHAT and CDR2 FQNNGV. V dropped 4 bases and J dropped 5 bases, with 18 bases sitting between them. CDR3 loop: CASSSIGRPKNNEQFF. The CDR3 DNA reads TGTGCCAGCAGCTCGATCGGGAGACCCAAAAACAATGAGCAGTTCTTC.

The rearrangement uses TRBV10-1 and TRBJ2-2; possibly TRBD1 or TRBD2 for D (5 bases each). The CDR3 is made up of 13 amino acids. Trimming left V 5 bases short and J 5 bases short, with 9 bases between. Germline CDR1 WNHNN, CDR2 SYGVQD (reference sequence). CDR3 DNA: TGCGCCAGCAGTCGGGGACGGACCGGGGAGCTGTTTTTT. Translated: CASSRGRTGELFF.

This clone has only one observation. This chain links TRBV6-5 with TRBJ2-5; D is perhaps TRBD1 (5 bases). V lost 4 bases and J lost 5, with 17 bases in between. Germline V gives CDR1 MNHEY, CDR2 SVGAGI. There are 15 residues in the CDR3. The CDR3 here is CASSSQGHGLETQYF. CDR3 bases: TGTGCCAGCAGTTCCCAGGGTCACGGATTGGAGACCCAGTACTTC.

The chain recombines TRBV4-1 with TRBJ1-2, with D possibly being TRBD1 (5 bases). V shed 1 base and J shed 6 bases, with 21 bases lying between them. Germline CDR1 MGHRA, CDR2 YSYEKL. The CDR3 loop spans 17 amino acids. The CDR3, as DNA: TGCGCCAGCAGCCAAGGGTCATCGACAGTCGGAAAGAATGGCTACACCTTC. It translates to CASSQGSSTVGKNGYTF.

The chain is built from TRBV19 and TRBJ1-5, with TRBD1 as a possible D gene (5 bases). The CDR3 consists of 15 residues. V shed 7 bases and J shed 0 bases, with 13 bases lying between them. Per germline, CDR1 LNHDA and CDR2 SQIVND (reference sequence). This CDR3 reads CASKGNQNSNQPQHF. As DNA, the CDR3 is TGTGCCAGTAAGGGGAACCAAAATAGCAATCAGCCCCAGCATTTT.

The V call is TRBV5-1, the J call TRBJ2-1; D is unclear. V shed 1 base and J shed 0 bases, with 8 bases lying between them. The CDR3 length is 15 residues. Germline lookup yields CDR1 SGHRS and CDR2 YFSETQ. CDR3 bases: TGCGCCAGCAGCTTGAGCAGCCACTCCTACAATGAGCAGTTCTTC. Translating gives CASSLSSHSYNEQFF.

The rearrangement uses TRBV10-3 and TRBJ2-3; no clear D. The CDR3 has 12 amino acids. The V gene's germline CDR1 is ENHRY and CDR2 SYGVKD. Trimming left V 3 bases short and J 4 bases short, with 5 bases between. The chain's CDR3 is CAISDPADTQYF. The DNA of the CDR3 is TGTGCCATCAGTGACCCGGCAGATACGCAGTATTTT.

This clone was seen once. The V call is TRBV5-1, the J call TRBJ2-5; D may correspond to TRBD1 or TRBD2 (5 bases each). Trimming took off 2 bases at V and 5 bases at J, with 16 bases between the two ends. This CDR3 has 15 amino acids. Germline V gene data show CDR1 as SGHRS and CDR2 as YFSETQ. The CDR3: CASSFGTPRKETQYF. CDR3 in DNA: TGCGCCAGCAGCTTCGGGACCCCTAGGAAGGAGACCCAGTACTTC.

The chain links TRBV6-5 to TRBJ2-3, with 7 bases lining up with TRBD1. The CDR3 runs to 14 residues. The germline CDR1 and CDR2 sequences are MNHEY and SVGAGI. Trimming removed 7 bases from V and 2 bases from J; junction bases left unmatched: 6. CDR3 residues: CASKPGTATDTQYF. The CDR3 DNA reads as TGTGCCAGCAAGCCCGGGACAGCCACAGATACGCAGTATTTT.

The CDR3, as DNA: TGCGCCAGCAGTGAGTCGGGGGAACCTCGGGCTGCAGGGACTGAAGCTTTCTTT. Translated, it gives CASSESGEPRAAGTEAFF. The V and J genes are TRBV10-2 and TRBJ1-1; D is possibly TRBD1 (5 bases). Trimming shortened V by 0 bases and J by 5 bases, and 22 bases separated the two germline ends. This CDR3 region has 18 residues. Germline V CDR1 and CDR2: WSHSY, SAAADI.

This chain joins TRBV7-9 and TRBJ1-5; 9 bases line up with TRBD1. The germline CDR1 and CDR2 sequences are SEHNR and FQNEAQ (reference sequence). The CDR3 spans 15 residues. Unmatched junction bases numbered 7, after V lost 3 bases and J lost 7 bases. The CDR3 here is CASSFTGGNGQPQHF. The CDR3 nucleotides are TGTGCCAGCAGCTTCACAGGGGGCAATGGACAGCCCCAGCATTTT.